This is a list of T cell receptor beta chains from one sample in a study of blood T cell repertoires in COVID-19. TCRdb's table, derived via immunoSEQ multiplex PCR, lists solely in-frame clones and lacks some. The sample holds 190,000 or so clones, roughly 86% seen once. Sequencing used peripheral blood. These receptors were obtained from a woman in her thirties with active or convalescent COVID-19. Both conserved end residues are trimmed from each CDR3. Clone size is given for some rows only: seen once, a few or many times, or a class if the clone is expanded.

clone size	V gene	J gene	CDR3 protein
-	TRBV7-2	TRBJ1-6	ASSLGTSNSPLH
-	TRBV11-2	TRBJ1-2	ASSLVPGRGANYGYT
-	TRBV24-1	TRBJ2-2	ATSDSGRRVSGELF
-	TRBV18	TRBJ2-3	ASSPWDRALSTDTQY
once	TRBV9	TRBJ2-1	ASSVRQYGEQF
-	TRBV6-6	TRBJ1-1	ATLLSPNTEAF
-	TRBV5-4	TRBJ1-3	ASSPGGSSGNTIY
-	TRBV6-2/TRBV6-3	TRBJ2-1	ASSSQGAGSYNEQF
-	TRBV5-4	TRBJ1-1	ASSLGLVSGTEAF
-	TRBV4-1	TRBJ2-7	ASSQDHRVAEQY
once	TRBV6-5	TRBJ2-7	ASSSGTGTYEQY